These 28 T cell receptor beta chains originate from one sample sequenced in a study of blood T cell repertoires in COVID-19. The protocol was immunoSEQ multiplex PCR, while the TCRdb copy is restricted to in-frame clones and leaves out a portion. The table lists tens of thousands of clones, around 83% of them singletons. Input material: peripheral blood. The receptor source for this set is a woman aged 80 or over with acute or convalescent COVID-19.

V and J are TRBV7-8 and TRBJ1-4; TRBD1 aligns across 10 bases. The CDR3 consists of 19 residues. CDR1 is SGHVS, CDR2 FQNEAQ, per germline. With 5 bases clipped from V and 0 bases from J, the junction kept 12 bases outside the gene matches. The CDR3 nucleotides read TGTGCCAGCAGCCTCGGGACAGGGGCTTCTTATGCAACTAATGAAAAACTGTTTTTT. Encoded protein: CASSLGTGASYATNEKLFF.

The rearrangement uses TRBV19 and TRBJ1-2; TRBD1 is a possible D gene (6 bases). Trimming took 4 bases from V and 3 from J, leaving 15 bases between them. CDR1 is LNHDA and CDR2 is SQIVND in the germline V gene (reference sequence). This CDR3 region has 15 residues. The CDR3: CASSTERGFDYGYTF. For the CDR3, the DNA is TGTGCCAGTAGTACGGAAAGGGGGTTTGACTATGGCTACACCTTC.

This chain links TRBV12-3 or TRBV12-4 with TRBJ1-1; D unclear. The germline V and J ends were trimmed by 3 bases and 0 bases, with 5 bases remaining between them. This CDR3 comprises 13 residues. CDR3 sequence: CASSFSMNTEAFF. The CDR3 DNA is TGTGCCAGCAGTTTTTCTATGAACACTGAAGCTTTCTTT.

J is TRBJ1-3 and V is TRBV3-1 (or the pseudogene TRBV3-2), with 8 bases identical to TRBD1. This CDR3 is built from 16 residues. Per germline, CDR1 LGHDT and CDR2 YNNKEL (reference sequence). Germline trimming cut 5 bases from V and 0 bases from J; bases unmatched to any gene: 6. The CDR3 reads CASSYRTGSSGNTIYF. CDR3 nucleotide sequence: TGTGCCAGCAGCTATCGGACAGGGAGCTCTGGAAACACCATATATTTT.

The chain links TRBV7-3 to TRBJ2-1; 11 bases align to TRBD2. This CDR3 has 16 residues. Germline-derived CDR1 and CDR2 are SGHTA and FQGTGA. V lost 2 bases and J lost 4; bases outside the gene matches: 4. The CDR3 here is CASSLWGLAEYNEQFF. The CDR3 nucleotides read TGTGCCAGCAGCTTATGGGGACTAGCGGAATACAATGAGCAGTTCTTC.

This chain connects TRBV20-1 to TRBJ2-3; D unresolved. Germline V lookup: CDR1 DFQATT, CDR2 SNEGSKA (reference sequence). V was cut by 3 bases and J by 0 bases, with 10 bases left in between. The CDR3 is 14 residues long. The CDR3 loop is CSASILPSTDTQYF. In DNA, the CDR3 is TGCAGTGCTAGTATTCTCCCTAGCACAGATACGCAGTATTTT.

The chain uses TRBV7-2 and TRBJ2-7; 8 positions agree with TRBD2. The trim removed 5 bases at V and 4 bases at J, leaving 10 bases unmatched. CDR1 is SGHTA, CDR2 FQGNSA, per germline. This CDR3 is built from 15 residues. The CDR3 here is CASSKSGGPLYEQYF. As DNA, the CDR3 is TGTGCCAGCAGCAAGAGCGGGGGTCCTCTGTACGAGCAGTACTTC.

The V and J genes are TRBV5-4 and TRBJ2-7; possible D gene TRBD1, 5 bases. The CDR3 has 13 amino acids. The germline gives CDR1 SGHNT, CDR2 YYREEE (reference sequence). Trimming removed 1 base at V and 4 bases at J, with 9 bases between. Here the CDR3 reads CASSLPQDYEQYF. CDR3 DNA: TGTGCCAGCAGCTTGCCACAGGATTACGAGCAGTACTTC.

The rearrangement joins TRBV19 to TRBJ1-1; D possibly corresponds to TRBD1 (5 bases). The CDR3 extends over 12 amino acids. The V and J ends lost 7 bases and 7 bases respectively, with 13 bases between them. Germline V gene lookup returns CDR1 LNHDA and CDR2 SQIVND (reference sequence). The CDR3 DNA is TGTGCCAGTAAACCCCTGGGGGGTGAAGCTTTCTTT. It yields the protein CASKPLGGEAFF.

The rearrangement uses TRBV30 and TRBJ2-3; 12 positions match TRBD2. Germline-derived CDR1 and CDR2 are GTSNPN and SVGIG (reference sequence). Trimming cost V 5 bases and J 1 base; bases outside gene matches: 4. The CDR3 loop spans 15 amino acids. The CDR3 nucleotides read TGTGCCTGGGGGTGGACTAGCGGGGGCACAGATACGCAGTATTTT. Protein: CAWGWTSGGTDTQYF.

This clone showed up just a few times. The chain joins TRBV15 to TRBJ1-2, with D possibly TRBD1 on 5 matching bases. The germline gives CDR1 LNHNV, CDR2 YYDKDF (reference sequence). This CDR3 is built from 14 residues. V was clipped by 3 bases and J by 4 bases, with 12 bases between them. For the CDR3, the DNA is TGTGCCACCAGCAGGGGGGAGGGAACCTATGGCTACACCTTC. This encodes CATSRGEGTYGYTF.

V gene TRBV15 combines with J gene TRBJ1-3; 7 positions match TRBD1. There are 18 residues in the CDR3. The V gene end was trimmed by 0 bases and the J gene end by 4 bases; junction bases not matched to a gene: 12. Germline V gene lookup returns CDR1 LNHNV and CDR2 YYDKDF (reference sequence). CDR3 in amino acids: CATSRDRRQGISGNTIYF. In DNA form, the CDR3 reads TGTGCCACCAGCAGAGATCGTAGACAGGGTATTTCAGGAAACACCATATATTTT.

The J gene is TRBJ1-6, the V gene TRBV5-8, with D perhaps matching TRBD1 (6 bases). V was trimmed by 0 bases and J by 8 bases, leaving 12 bases between them. CDR3 size: 15 residues. The germline CDR1 and CDR2 sequences are SGHTS and YDEGEE. This CDR3 is CASSLGGGAYSPLHF. As DNA, the CDR3 is TGTGCCAGCAGCTTGGGGGGGGGCGCGTATTCACCCCTCCACTTT.

The chain employs TRBV5-4 and TRBJ2-5, with 11 bases fitting TRBD2. Trimming removed 4 bases from V and 1 base from J; junction bases left unmatched: 3. This CDR3 is built from 15 residues. The germline CDR1 and CDR2 sequences are SGHNT and YYREEE (reference sequence). CDR3 DNA: TGTGCCAGCAGCGTTAGCGGGGGGGTCCAAGAGACCCAGTACTTC. It is translated as CASSVSGGVQETQYF.

CDR3 DNA: TGTGCCAGCAGTGCCAGCGGGGGTTGGCAGTTCTTC. Protein sequence: CASSASGGWQFF. The chain uses TRBV2 and TRBJ2-1; 8 nucleotides agree with TRBD2. Germline V gives CDR1 SNHLY, CDR2 FYNNEI. V shed 4 bases, J shed 12 bases, and the junction held 5 bases outside the gene matches. The CDR3 totals 12 residues.

About this clone: One end of the junction is discordant with germline, which a read error may explain. The rearrangement links TRBV5-4 to TRBJ1-2, with 9 nucleotides matching TRBD1. The CDR3 length is 17 residues. Per the germline V gene, CDR1 is SGHNT and CDR2 is YYREEE (reference sequence). This CDR3 reads CASSPPLGTGGGHGYTF. CDR3 bases: TGTGCCAGCAGCCCCCCCCTTGGCACAGGGGGCGGTCATGGCTATACCTTC.

The V call is TRBV20-1, the J call TRBJ2-3; TRBD1 might be the D (5 bases). Germline-derived CDR1 and CDR2 are DFQATT and SNEGSKA (reference sequence). V lost 6 bases and J 14 bases, leaving 12 bases between the germline ends. This CDR3 contains 9 residues. CDR3 residues: CSATDMGYF. CDR3 bases: TGCAGTGCCACGGACATGGGGTATTTT.

This clone is categorized as medium-sized. The rearrangement links TRBV11-3 to TRBJ2-1; D is unclear. This CDR3 spans 14 amino acids. Germline loops: CDR1 SGHNT, CDR2 YENEEA. V was clipped by 3 bases and J by 6 bases, with 12 bases between them. DNA of the CDR3: TGTGCCAGCAGCTTTGGCGGCCAAACCAATGAGCAGTTCTTC. This encodes CASSFGGQTNEQFF.

This clone was counted once. CDR3 residues: CASSLGDRALAFF. As DNA, the CDR3 is TGCGCCAGCAGCTTGGGGGACAGGGCTTTAGCTTTCTTT. The gene calls are TRBV5-1 and TRBJ1-1; 9 nucleotides align to TRBD1. J lost 10 bases, V lost 0 bases, and 4 bases had no gene match. Germline lookup yields CDR1 SGHRS and CDR2 YFSETQ. CDR3 size: 13 residues.

The chain uses TRBV5-6 and TRBJ1-1, with 8 bases identical to TRBD1. With 4 bases clipped from V and 3 bases from J, the junction kept 14 bases outside the gene matches. The CDR3 is 17 amino acids. CDR1 is SGHDT, CDR2 YYEEEE, per germline. CDR3 in amino acids: CASSPIGQGDFDTEAFF. Written as DNA, the CDR3 is TGTGCCAGCAGCCCCATCGGACAGGGAGATTTTGACACTGAAGCTTTCTTT.

This chain joins TRBV6-5 and TRBJ1-2; D call uncertain. CDR3 length equals 14 residues. With 0 bases removed from V and 4 bases from J, the gap between germline ends came to 9 bases. The germline V gene has CDR1 MNHEY and CDR2 SVGAGI. The CDR3 sequence is CASSYSAQVYGYTF. The CDR3 DNA reads TGTGCCAGCAGTTACTCTGCGCAGGTCTATGGCTACACCTTC.

This rearrangement joins TRBV5-6 to TRBJ1-2; D not resolved. Trimming shortened V by 6 bases and J by 4 bases, and 13 bases separated the two germline ends. The V gene's germline CDR1 is SGHDT and CDR2 YYEEEE. The CDR3 spans 13 residues. DNA for the CDR3: TGTGCCAGCATGATAAGAAGCGGCTATGGCTACACCTTC. It encodes CASMIRSGYGYTF.

The rearrangement links TRBV10-3 to TRBJ1-1; unclear D gene. This CDR3 is built from 11 residues. V was shortened by 3 bases and J by 3 bases, with 2 bases between the two germline ends. Germline CDR1 and CDR2: ENHRY and SYGVKD. As DNA, the CDR3 is TGTGCCATCAGTGACGACACTGAAGCTTTCTTT. Protein sequence: CAISDDTEAFF.

This clone appeared a single time. The chain combines TRBV14 with TRBJ2-5; 12 nucleotides agree with TRBD2. The CDR3 loop spans 18 amino acids. Trimming at V came to 1 base and at J to 5 bases, leaving 11 bases not matched to a gene. Germline CDR1 SGHDN, CDR2 FVKESK. CDR3 residues: CASSQGPLAGGRVETQYF. The CDR3 DNA follows: TGTGCCAGCAGCCAAGGACCACTAGCGGGGGGCCGGGTGGAGACCCAGTACTTC.

V gene TRBV7-8 combines with J gene TRBJ1-1; D gene unclear. CDR1 SGHVS and CDR2 FQNEAQ come from the germline V gene. The CDR3 sequence is 14 residues long. Between the trimmed V and J ends, which lost 2 bases and 2 bases, there was a span of 9 bases. The CDR3 spells CASSLSEVNTEAFF. DNA for the CDR3: TGTGCCAGCAGCTTATCCGAGGTAAACACTGAAGCTTTCTTT.

The chain joins TRBV5-1 to TRBJ1-6; TRBD1 aligns across 10 bases. The CDR3 has 16 amino acids. Germline V gene data show CDR1 as SGHRS and CDR2 as YFSETQ. Trimming took 0 bases from V and 9 from J; bases not matched to a gene: 6. CDR3 protein: CASSLAQGQGISPLHF. CDR3 DNA: TGCGCCAGCAGCTTGGCTCAGGGACAGGGGATTTCACCCCTCCACTTT. Full variable domain (rest looked up from reference TRBV5-1 and TRBJ1-6): KAGVTQTPRYLIKTRGQQVTLSCSPISGHRSVSWYQQTPGQGLQFLFEYFSETQRNKGNFPGRFSGRQFSNSRSEMNVSTLELGDSALYLCASSLAQGQGISPLHFGNGTRLTVT.

CDR3 DNA: TGTGCCAGCAGCCACGCGGGGGCTTCAAATGAAAAACTGTTTTTT. Amino acids: CASSHAGASNEKLFF. This chain joins TRBV14 and TRBJ1-4; TRBD1 is a possible D gene (6 bases). Trimming shortened V by 3 bases and J by 5 bases, and 13 bases separated the two germline ends. CDR3 length: 15 amino acids. The germline CDR1 and CDR2 sequences are SGHDN and FVKESK.

This rearrangement joins TRBV27 to TRBJ2-2, with TRBD1 as a possible D gene (6 bases). The CDR3 loop spans 13 amino acids. Trimming removed 5 bases at V and 9 bases at J, with 13 bases between. Germline V CDR1 and CDR2: MNHEY, SMNVEV (reference sequence). In nucleotides, the CDR3 is TGTGCCAGCAGTCAGACAGGACCGAGGGAGCTGTTTTTT. Protein: CASSQTGPRELFF.